The T cell receptor beta chain described here comes from a study of T cell responses to AZD1222 COVID-19 vaccine. About this clone itself: Its antigen is not known.

The method was immunoSEQ multiplex PCR; TCRdb's version includes in-frame clones alone and lacks a portion of them. The repertoire holds tens of thousands of clones, with roughly 87% as singletons. Notes on the study in general: It should be noted that donors were predominantly white British and more often female, and clonal diversity was possibly underestimated. Baseline antibody screening turned up just a handful of seropositive AZD1222 recipients. Regions left unmutated in variants are reportedly the target of nearly half of spike-specific TCRs. Spike-specific TCR breadth and depth both grew after two AZD1222 doses.

Per the germline V gene, CDR1 is SGHAT and CDR2 is FQNNGV. V gave up 5 bases and J gave up 3 bases, with 8 bases separating them. The CDR3 contains 12 residues. The chain combines TRBV11-2 with TRBJ2-7; unclear D gene. The specimen was peripheral blood, collected 28 days after the second AZD1222 dose. This sequence was found in an adult who received the AZD1222 COVID-19 vaccine. For the CDR3, the DNA is TGTGCCAGCAGCGAGAACCTCTACGAGCAGTACTTC. Protein sequence: CASSENLYEQYF.